This TCR beta chain was sequenced during a study of T cells after yellow fever vaccination. This clonotype was detected only a few times. Germline V CDR1 and CDR2: LGHNA, YSLEER. The CDR3 consists of 15 residues. After removal of 4 bases from V and 2 bases from J, the junction contained 6 bases not matched to a gene. One entry per CDR3 protein results from TCRdb running MiXCR on the 5' RACE reads. Of fewer than 350,000 distinct CDR3 sequences listed, over 3.5% are singletons. The source of this sequence is a man aged 18 to 29 who received the YFV17D yellow fever vaccine. The chain combines TRBV4-3 with TRBJ1-2; TRBD1 aligns across 8 bases. The material was PBMCs, obtained 15 days after the yellow fever booster vaccination. The CDR3 sequence is CASSLGQVVNYGYTF. For the CDR3, the DNA is TGCGCCAGCAGCCTGGGACAGGTTGTAAACTATGGCTACACCTTC.